This TCR beta chain is from a study of blood T cell repertoires in COVID-19. Across the study: From the United States, Italy and Spain came samples of acute and convalescent COVID-19. In each case, the material was cDNA or gDNA derived from T cells, B-cell-depleted T cells, or PBMCs.

In the authors' methods: The assay estimated nucleated cells by amplifying reference gene primers. Clones were sequenced by immunoSEQ multiplex PCR, and TCRdb holds only the in-frame ones, with some missing. The V and J calls and the clone size are those of that table, but D and trimming were determined from the DNA. The table records about 59,000 clones, over 70% of them present only once. CDR1 and CDR2 from the germline V gene are SGHTA and FQGNSA. The CDR3 is 15 amino acids. Trimming took off 5 bases at V and 4 bases at J, with 14 bases between the two ends. Sequenced sample: peripheral blood. The chain couples TRBV7-2 to TRBJ2-2; D is possibly TRBD2 (6 bases). The receptor's source is a woman between 50 and 59 years old with active or convalescent COVID-19. CDR3 DNA: TGTGCCAGCAGCCTCGGGAGCGGGCCCACCGGGGAGCTGTTTTTT. Translating gives CASSLGSGPTGELFF.